These 32 T cell receptor beta chains were sequenced from one sample in a study of Graves' ophthalmopathy and Graves' hyperthyroidism. The TCR beta CDR3 regions underwent amplification from RNA transcripts. First-round RT-PCR used HTBI primers; second-round multiplex PCR followed. MiXCR was run by TCRdb on the multiplex PCR reads, yielding one entry per CDR3 protein. Of around 670,000 distinct CDR3 sequences in the sample, 40% were seen once. The material sequenced was peripheral blood. The receptors were sampled from an adult man with Graves' ophthalmopathy.

In this sample, this clonotype turned up many times. The rearrangement uses TRBV28 and TRBJ1-2, with D possibly matching TRBD1 (5 bases). Trimming took off 6 bases at V and 5 bases at J, with 13 bases between the two ends. The CDR3 spans 13 residues. Germline CDR1 MDHEN, CDR2 SYDVKM. The CDR3 nucleotides are TGTGCCAGCAGAACCGGGACTCCGTATGGCTACACCTTC. It encodes CASRTGTPYGYTF.

With respect to this clonotype: One end of the junction varies from germline; a read error may be responsible. J is TRBJ2-6 and V is TRBV7-2; D could derive from TRBD1 or TRBD2 (5 bases each). CDR1 SGHTA and CDR2 FQGNSA come from the germline V gene. CDR3 size: 16 residues. The CDR3 reads CANSPGRTSGANVLTF. The CDR3 coding sequence is TGTGCCAACAGCCCGGGACGGACGTCTGGGGCCAACGTCCTGACTTTC.

A note on this clonotype: Since the CDR3 does not end with the conserved phenylalanine or tryptophan, this likely comes from a read error. Because the CDR3's place on the DNA is in doubt, the DNA is left out and the CDR3 is given as listed by TCRdb. CDR3 region: CASSLASGGTYT. The chain uses TRBV7-9 and TRBJ2-5; TRBD2, the table's D call, lacks a check against the DNA. The CDR3 comprises 12 residues, both ends counted. Germline V gene lookup returns CDR1 SEHNR and CDR2 FQNEAQ (reference sequence).

The chain recombines TRBV20-1 with TRBJ2-5; D may match TRBD1 or TRBD2 (5 bases each). The CDR3 has 15 residues. V lost 0 bases and J 1 base, leaving 12 bases between the germline ends. Germline V gene data show CDR1 as DFQATT and CDR2 as SNEGSKA (reference sequence). CDR3 sequence (DNA): TGCAGTGCTAGAGATTTGTGGGGGTCCCAAGAGACCCAGTACTTC. Amino acid sequence: CSARDLWGSQETQYF.

CDR3 sequence: CSAPNHKDTEAFF. The CDR3 DNA reads as TGCAGTGCTCCCAATCATAAGGATACTGAAGCTTTCTTT. The chain is built from TRBV20-1 and TRBJ1-1; no firm D call. Germline CDR1 DFQATT, CDR2 SNEGSKA (reference sequence). CDR3 length equals 13 residues. Between the trimmed V and J ends, which lost 5 bases and 5 bases, there was a span of 15 bases.

This clonotype was counted only a few times. This sequence joins TRBV20-1 and TRBJ1-2; 10 bases match TRBD1. Germline V gene lookup returns CDR1 DFQATT and CDR2 SNEGSKA (reference sequence). Trimming removed 5 bases from V and 8 bases from J; junction bases left unmatched: 11. This CDR3 is built from 14 residues. In DNA, the CDR3 is TGCAGTGCTGGGACAGGGGAGGTATCGGGCGGCTACACCTTC. Residues: CSAGTGEVSGGYTF.

J is TRBJ2-3 and V is TRBV15; D possibly corresponds to TRBD2 (7 bases). CDR1 is LNHNV, CDR2 YYDKDF, per germline (reference sequence). V dropped 8 bases and J dropped 0 bases, with 21 bases sitting between them. This CDR3 is 17 amino acids long. CDR3 sequence (DNA): TGTGCCACCCTCCGGAAAGGGGGGACTACTAGCACAGATACGCAGTATTTT. It yields the protein CATLRKGGTTSTDTQYF.

This clonotype was recorded at least ten times. The chain has TRBV7-9 and TRBJ1-1, with a possible D match to TRBD1 (5 bases). Germline V gene data show CDR1 as SEHNR and CDR2 as FQNEAQ (reference sequence). CDR3 length equals 11 residues. V was pared by 5 bases and J by 10 bases, with 11 bases between. Here the CDR3 DNA reads TGTGCCAGCAGCCCCGGGGGGAGAGCTTTCTTT. As protein: CASSPGGRAFF.

This clonotype has a handful of counts. V is TRBV7-9 and J is TRBJ2-5; D unclear. V dropped 3 bases and J dropped 2 bases, with 16 bases sitting between them. The CDR3 sequence is 16 residues long. The germline gives CDR1 SEHNR, CDR2 FQNEAQ (reference sequence). The CDR3 DNA reads as TGTGCCAGCAGCTTCCACCCGTCGGGTGTGCAAGAGACCCAGTACTTC. It translates to CASSFHPSGVQETQYF.

Written as DNA, the CDR3 is TGTGCCAGCAGCTTGTTGTCCCCCCACTTT. It codes for CASSLLSPHF. V usage is TRBV9 and J usage is TRBJ1-6; D remains unclear. V gave up 4 bases and J gave up 18 bases, with 11 bases separating them. Germline assignment: CDR1 SGDLS and CDR2 YYNGEE. The CDR3 covers 10 residues.

The chain couples TRBV29-1 to TRBJ1-5; possible D gene TRBD1, 6 bases. CDR1 SQVTM and CDR2 ANQGSEA come from the germline V gene. The length of the CDR3 is 11 residues. DNA for the CDR3: TGCAGTGAGGGACATGGTCAGCCCCAGCATTTT. Protein sequence: CSEGHGQPQHF.

This clonotype was recorded a few times. The V call is TRBV11-1, the J call TRBJ1-1, with D possibly being TRBD1 (5 bases). V was trimmed by 1 base and J by 4 bases, leaving 13 bases between them. Per the germline V gene, CDR1 is SGHAT and CDR2 is FQDESV (reference sequence). This CDR3 has 15 amino acids. The CDR3 here is CASSLVGQRITEAFF. CDR3 DNA: TGTGCCAGCAGCTTAGTGGGGCAGAGGATCACTGAAGCTTTCTTT.

This clonotype has more than one count but fewer than ten. The chain joins TRBV19 to TRBJ1-2; tentatively, D is TRBD1 (5 bases). The V end lost 5 bases, the J end lost 4 bases, and 14 bases lay between the germline ends. The CDR3 loop spans 14 amino acids. Germline V gene data show CDR1 as LNHDA and CDR2 as SQIVND (reference sequence). Written as DNA, the CDR3 is TGTGCCAGTAGTCCCCAGGGTCAAAGCTATGGCTACACCTTC. Amino acid sequence: CASSPQGQSYGYTF.

This clonotype showed up just once. Possible read error: a much larger clone is one base away. V and J are TRBV11-1 and TRBJ2-5, with 14 positions matching TRBD2. Germline V CDR1 and CDR2: SGHAT, FQDESV (reference sequence). The V segment lost 4 bases and the J segment 5 bases; nucleotides outside the gene matches: 6. CDR3 length: 16 residues. This chain's CDR3 is CASSCRLAGGLETQYF. The CDR3 DNA reads as TGTGCCAGCAGCTGCAGACTAGCGGGGGGGCTGGAGACCCAGTACTTC. Together with reference TRBV11-1 and TRBJ2-5, the CDR3 gives the full variable domain: EAEVAQSPRYKITEKSQAVAFWCDPISGHATLYWYRQILGQGPELLVQFQDESVVDDSQLPKDRFSAERLKGVDSTLKIQPAELGDSAMYLCASSCRLAGGLETQYFGPGTRLLVL.

The chain combines TRBV12-5 with TRBJ1-5; D unresolved. The CDR3 contains 14 residues. The ends were cut back, 7 bases at V and 0 bases at J, with 10 bases in the middle. Germline V gene data show CDR1 as LGHNT and CDR2 as FRNRAP. The CDR3 nucleotides read TGTGCTAGTGCCTCTGGGAGTAGCAATCAGCCCCAGCATTTT. It encodes CASASGSSNQPQHF.

As to this clonotype: No conserved phenylalanine or tryptophan ends this CDR3, so it is likely a read error. This chain connects TRBV7-9 to TRBJ1-2; weak D call: TRBD1 (6 bases). Germline CDR1 is SEHNR and CDR2 is FQNEAQ (reference sequence). The V end lost 4 bases, the J end lost 1 base, and 10 bases lay between the germline ends. This CDR3 contains 14 residues. This CDR3 reads CASSSQGFNYGYTL. CDR3 nucleotide sequence: TGTGCCAGCAGCTCACAGGGCTTTAACTATGGCTACACCCTC.

The chain links TRBV12-3 or TRBV12-4 to TRBJ1-4; maybe TRBD1 (5 bases). Trimming removed 7 bases from V and 5 bases from J, with 26 bases in between. This CDR3 is built from 18 residues. The CDR3 loop reads CASTPAGGRSGLNEKLFF. In nucleotides, the CDR3 is TGTGCCAGCACCCCAGCGGGGGGACGGTCTGGCTTGAATGAAAAACTGTTTTTT.

With regard to this clonotype: A read error may explain this, as a much larger clone is one base away. The genes are TRBV20-1 and TRBJ1-2; D is ambiguous. Deletions cut 4 bases from V and 5 bases from J, with 26 bases between. Looked up from germline, CDR1 is DFQATT and CDR2 is SNEGSKA (reference sequence). This CDR3 comprises 17 residues. The CDR3 coding sequence is TGCAGTGCTAAAGTGGAAGGGATCCGGGTCACGAGGTATGGCTACACCTTC. Residues: CSAKVEGIRVTRYGYTF.

This clonotype appeared many times. The chain joins TRBV10-3 to TRBJ1-2; 7 bases are shared with TRBD1. V was clipped by 6 bases and J by 2 bases; unmatched bases: 9. Germline lookup yields CDR1 ENHRY and CDR2 SYGVKD. The CDR3 loop spans 15 amino acids. The CDR3 loop is CAISSSTGSNYGYTF. The CDR3, as DNA: TGTGCCATCAGCTCTTCGACAGGGTCCAACTATGGCTACACCTTC.

This clonotype was seen only once. The chain combines TRBV10-3 with TRBJ2-2; 9 bases are a match to TRBD1. The CDR3 totals 15 residues. CDR1 is ENHRY, CDR2 SYGVKD, per germline. V shed 10 bases and J 5 bases; nucleotides not matched to a gene: 11. The CDR3 DNA reads as TGTGCCAGCAGAATTGCGGGACAGGGAACCGGGGAGCTGTTTTTT. Its translation: CASRIAGQGTGELFF.

This chain joins TRBV11-2 and TRBJ2-5; no firm D call. Germline loops: CDR1 SGHAT, CDR2 FQNNGV. This CDR3 contains 12 residues. V was clipped by 6 bases and J by 5 bases, with 10 bases between them. CDR3 protein: CASSGEGETQYF. CDR3 nucleotide sequence: TGTGCCAGCAGTGGAGAAGGGGAGACCCAGTACTTC.

This clonotype has more than one count but fewer than ten. The rearrangement links TRBV7-6 to TRBJ1-6; the D is unclear. Germline loops: CDR1 SGHVS, CDR2 FNYEAQ. The CDR3 extends over 11 amino acids. The CDR3 is CATDHNSPLHF. CDR3 DNA: TGTGCTACCGACCATAATTCACCCCTCCACTTT.

This clonotype was detected only a few times. The gene calls are TRBV5-6 and TRBJ2-7; TRBD2 matches at 7 bases. The CDR3 is made up of 15 amino acids. V lost 3 bases and J lost 4; bases outside the gene matches: 10. Germline V gene data show CDR1 as SGHDT and CDR2 as YYEEEE. The CDR3 spells CASSWTASGMYEQYF. The CDR3 region has the DNA TGTGCCAGCAGCTGGACCGCTAGCGGAATGTACGAGCAGTACTTC.

The rearrangement joins TRBV29-1 to TRBJ2-2; 8 bases line up with TRBD1. Germline V gene sequence: CDR1 SQVTM, CDR2 ANQGSEA. The CDR3 consists of 13 residues. With 7 bases clipped from V and 7 bases from J, the junction kept 8 bases outside the gene matches. CDR3 DNA sequence: TGCAGCGGTCAGGGGGCTTCGGACGGGGAGCTGTTTTTT. It is translated as CSGQGASDGELFF.

This chain joins TRBV29-1 and TRBJ2-7, with TRBD1 identical over 9 bases. Gene TRBJ2-1 matches the end of the DNA better, so the J call may be wrong. This CDR3 comprises 13 residues. Germline CDR1 and CDR2: SQVTM and ANQGSEA. CDR3 bases: TGCAGCGCCTCGGGACAGGGCCGCGATGAGCAGTTCTTC. Amino acids: CSASGQGRDEQFF.

The chain employs TRBV6-1 and TRBJ1-4; D uncertain. The CDR3 runs to 15 residues. Germline CDR1 MNHNS, CDR2 SASEGT. The V end lost 6 bases, the J end lost 0 bases, and 11 bases lay between the germline ends. The CDR3 region has the DNA TGTGCCAGCAGCGCAAACCATGCAACTAATGAAAAACTGTTTTTT. This encodes CASSANHATNEKLFF.

The V gene is TRBV29-1, the J gene TRBJ1-1; no clear D. V dropped 8 bases and J dropped 3 bases, with 13 bases sitting between them. CDR1 SQVTM and CDR2 ANQGSEA come from the germline V gene. The CDR3 is 12 amino acids. CDR3 DNA sequence: TGCAGCAGTTACCCCCACGACACTGAAGCTTTCTTT. This sequence encodes CSSYPHDTEAFF.

This chain connects TRBV2 to TRBJ1-1; weak D call: TRBD1 (6 bases). Germline V lookup: CDR1 SNHLY, CDR2 FYNNEI. CDR3 length: 14 residues. The germline V and J ends were trimmed by 5 bases and 1 base, with 11 bases remaining between them. The CDR3 DNA reads as TGTGCCAGCAGTAATGGACAGCAGAACACTGAAGCTTTCTTT. As protein: CASSNGQQNTEAFF.

The sample holds a few counts of this clonotype. CDR3: CASSPTRVETQYF. DNA for the CDR3: TGTGCCAGCAGCCCCACTAGGGTTGAGACCCAGTACTTC. V gene TRBV9 combines with J gene TRBJ2-5, with a tentative D call TRBD2 (5 bases). Germline V lookup: CDR1 SGDLS, CDR2 YYNGEE. V was cut by 4 bases and J by 5 bases, with 12 bases left in between. This CDR3 has 13 amino acids.

The chain combines TRBV10-3 with TRBJ1-2; 9 nucleotides align to TRBD1. The germline V gene has CDR1 ENHRY and CDR2 SYGVKD. CDR3 length equals 13 residues. The trim removed 5 bases at V and 3 bases at J, leaving 1 base unmatched. The CDR3 DNA reads TGTGCCATCAGTTGGGACAGGGACTATGGCTACACCTTC. It encodes CAISWDRDYGYTF.

This clonotype appeared a few times. The chain uses TRBV25-1 and TRBJ2-2, with D unresolved. CDR3 length equals 13 residues. CDR1 is MGHDK and CDR2 is SYGVNS in the germline V gene. The V gene lost 5 bases and the J gene lost 5 bases, with 9 bases spanning the gap. For the CDR3, the DNA is TGTGCCAGCAGTTACGTCTATACCGGGGAGCTGTTTTTT. It specifies CASSYVYTGELFF.

This clonotype showed up many times. This chain uses TRBV7-9 with TRBJ2-5; D possibly corresponds to TRBD2 (5 bases). CDR3 length: 13 residues. Per the germline V gene, CDR1 is SEHNR and CDR2 is FQNEAQ (reference sequence). Trimming removed 5 bases at V and 4 bases at J, with 11 bases between. The chain's CDR3 is CASSPLALETQYF. The CDR3 DNA follows: TGTGCCAGCAGCCCTCTAGCACTAGAGACCCAGTACTTC.